Listed below are T cell receptor beta chains from one sample, sequenced in a study of Tregs in tolerant kidney transplant recipients. Produced via immunoSEQ multiplex PCR; TCRdb's table is partial and in-frame only. The sample records 90,000 to 120,000 clones, around 90% being singletons. The sequencing here drew on CD4+ T cells from blood, taken before the transplant. The receptor set was obtained from a human donor who received a combined kidney and bone marrow transplant. CDR3s leave out the opening cysteine and the closing phenylalanine or tryptophan.

TRBV7-6 13 ASSLVFGQGFEQY
TRBV6-5 13 ASSYSLAAYNEQF
TRBV5-4 14 ASSLGATHSYNEQF
TRBV15 11 ATSTFQGTEAF
TRBV5-1 11 ASSDSMNTEAF
TRBV7-2 12 ASSLLTENTEAF
TRBV9 13 ASSVGGRASETQY
TRBV2 14 ASSEQLLAGGPQQF
TRBV5-1 13 ASSIGGAHTDTQY
TRBV7-2 13 ASSKGTGVGQPQH
TRBV7-8 12 ASTQPDRGYEQY
TRBV25-1 12 ASSEPRGLGGYT
TRBV6-1 13 ASSPGTGRLVEQY
TRBV28 17 ASSSPVRRGQGQNRELF
TRBV6-6 14 ASTSGGSANTGELF
TRBV7-2 11 ASSLGGAYGYT
TRBV19 12 ASSKQGPGNTIY
TRBV4-1 14 ASSQETGTPYNEQF
TRBV7-9 16 ASSSTSGKPGSTDTQY
TRBV5-1 12 ASSPGGPGDTQY
TRBV6-6 13 ASISSQGDQNIQY
TRBV10-1 14 ASSELRGSYTGELF